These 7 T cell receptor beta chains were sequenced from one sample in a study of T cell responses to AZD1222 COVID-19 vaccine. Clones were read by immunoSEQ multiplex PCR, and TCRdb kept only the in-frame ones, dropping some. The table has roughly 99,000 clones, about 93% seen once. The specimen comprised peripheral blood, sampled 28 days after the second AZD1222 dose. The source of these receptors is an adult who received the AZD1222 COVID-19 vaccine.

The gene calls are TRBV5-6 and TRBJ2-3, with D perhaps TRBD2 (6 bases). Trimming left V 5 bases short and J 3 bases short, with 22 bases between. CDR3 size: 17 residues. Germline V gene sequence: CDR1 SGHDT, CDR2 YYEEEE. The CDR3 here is CASSNTLAGTITDTQYF. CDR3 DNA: TGTGCCAGCAGTAATACGCTGGCGGGGACGATAACAGATACGCAGTATTTT.

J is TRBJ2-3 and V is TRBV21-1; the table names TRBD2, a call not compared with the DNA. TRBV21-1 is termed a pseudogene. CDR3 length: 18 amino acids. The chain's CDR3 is CASSKEGLAGGPPDTQYF. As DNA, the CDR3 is TGTGCCAGCAGCAAAGAGGGACTAGCGGGGGGGCCCCCAGATACGCAGTATTTT.

CDR3 amino acids: CASSRTSTEAFF. The CDR3 DNA reads TGTGCCAGCAGTCGCACAAGTACTGAAGCTTTCTTT. The chain carries TRBV6-5 and TRBJ1-1, with D hard to call. Germline CDR1 MNHEY, CDR2 SVGAGI. This CDR3 is built from 12 residues. Between the trimmed V and J ends, which lost 5 bases and 5 bases, there was a span of 9 bases.

The CDR3 here is CATAREGGAADTQYF. CDR3 coding DNA: TGTGCCACCGCTAGGGAGGGGGGGGCAGCAGATACGCAGTATTTT. The V gene is TRBV15, the J gene TRBJ2-3, with D perhaps matching TRBD2 (7 bases). Germline V gene lookup returns CDR1 LNHNV and CDR2 YYDKDF (reference sequence). The germline V and J ends were trimmed by 8 bases and 4 bases, with 19 bases remaining between them. The CDR3 length is 15 residues.

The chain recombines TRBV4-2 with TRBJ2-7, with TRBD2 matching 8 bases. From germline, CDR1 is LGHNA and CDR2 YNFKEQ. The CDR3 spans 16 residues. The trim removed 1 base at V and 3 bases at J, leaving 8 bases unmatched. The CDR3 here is CASSQGSGGAFYEQYF. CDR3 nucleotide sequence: TGTGCCAGCAGCCAAGGAAGCGGGGGAGCTTTCTACGAGCAGTACTTC.

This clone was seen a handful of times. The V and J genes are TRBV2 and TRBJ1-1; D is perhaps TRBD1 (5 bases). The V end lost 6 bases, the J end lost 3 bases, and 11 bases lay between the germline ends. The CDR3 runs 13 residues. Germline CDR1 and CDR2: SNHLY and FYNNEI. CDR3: CASRGDRYTEAFF. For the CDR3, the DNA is TGTGCCAGCAGAGGGGATCGTTACACTGAAGCTTTCTTT.

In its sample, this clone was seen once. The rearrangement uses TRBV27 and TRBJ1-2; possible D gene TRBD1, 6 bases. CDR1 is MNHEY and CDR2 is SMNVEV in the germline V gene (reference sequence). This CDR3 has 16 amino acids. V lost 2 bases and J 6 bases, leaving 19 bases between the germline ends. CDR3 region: CASSLRYRAQEDGYTF. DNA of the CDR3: TGTGCCAGCAGTTTACGGTACAGGGCCCAAGAGGATGGCTACACCTTC.